These 21 T cell receptor beta chains were all obtained from the same sample, sequenced in a study of blood T cell repertoires in COVID-19. TCRdb's copy holds only in-frame clones and misses some; the assay was immunoSEQ multiplex PCR. The sample includes more than 85,000 clones, over 90% seen only once; the top ten take 1.5% to 2%. The sample taken for sequencing was peripheral blood. Every receptor here comes from a man aged 55 to 69 with acute or convalescent COVID-19.

In its sample, this clone was seen once. The chain recombines TRBV19 with TRBJ2-7; the match to TRBD2 covers 7 bases. After removal of 6 bases from V and 3 bases from J, the junction contained 8 bases not matched to a gene. The CDR3 runs 14 residues. Germline values: CDR1 LNHDA, CDR2 SQIVND (reference sequence). The CDR3 DNA reads TGTGCCAGTAGCACCTCTAGCGGAGGCTACGAGCAGTACTTC. It yields the protein CASSTSSGGYEQYF. The variable domain in full, completed from reference TRBV19 and TRBJ2-7, reads DGGITQSPKYLFRKEGQNVTLSCEQNLNHDAMYWYRQDPGQGLRLIYYSQIVNDFQKGDIAEGYSVSREKKESFPLTVTSAQKNPTAFYLCASSTSSGGYEQYFGPGTRLTVT.

This clone was counted a few times. The chain employs TRBV9 and TRBJ2-3; TRBD2 agrees at 10 bases. V gave up 7 bases and J gave up 3 bases; unmatched junction bases: 8. CDR1 is SGDLS and CDR2 is YYNGEE in the germline V gene. CDR3 length equals 15 residues. The CDR3 DNA sequence: TGTGCCAGCCTATTTTCTAGCGGGAGTACAGATACGCAGTATTTT. It is translated as CASLFSSGSTDTQYF. Full variable domain (rest looked up from reference TRBV9 and TRBJ2-3): DSGVTQTPKHLITATGQRVTLRCSPRSGDLSVYWYQQSLDQGLQFLIQYYNGEERAKGNILERFSAQQFPDLHSELNLSSLELGDSALYFCASLFSSGSTDTQYFGPGTRLTVL.

This chain joins TRBV30 and TRBJ2-2; no definite D call. V was pared by 0 bases and J by 6 bases, with 14 bases between. Germline CDR1 reads GTSNPN; CDR2 reads SVGIG (reference sequence). This CDR3 has 15 amino acids. The chain's CDR3 is CAWSVRLTSAGELFF. In DNA, the CDR3 is TGTGCCTGGAGTGTACGTCTGACCAGCGCCGGGGAGCTGTTTTTT. Filled out from reference TRBV30 and TRBJ2-2, the complete variable domain reads SQTIHQWPATLVQPVGSPLSLECTVEGTSNPNLYWYRQAAGRGLQLLFYSVGIGQISSEVPQNLSASRPQDRQFILSSKKLLLSDSGFYLCAWSVRLTSAGELFFGEGSRLTVL.

This clone was counted only a few times. The chain's CDR3 is CASSPGDPRMGGYTF. The CDR3 coding sequence is TGTGCCAGCAGCCCAGGGGACCCACGGATGGGGGGCTACACCTTC. J is TRBJ1-2 and V is TRBV7-2, with a possible D match to TRBD1 (6 bases). Trimming stripped 5 bases from V and 8 bases from J, with 21 bases between. There are 15 residues in the CDR3. Germline CDR1 reads SGHTA; CDR2 reads FQGNSA.

The V gene is TRBV6-5, the J gene TRBJ1-2; 7 bases are a match to TRBD1. The CDR3 is made up of 12 amino acids. The germline V gene has CDR1 MNHEY and CDR2 SVGAGI. J gave up 8 bases and V 5 bases, and 5 bases lay outside the gene matches. CDR3 loop: CASSNYRGGYTF. The CDR3 DNA is TGTGCCAGCAGTAACTACAGGGGCGGCTACACCTTC.

J is TRBJ1-5 and V is TRBV27; 7 nucleotides line up with TRBD1. CDR1 is MNHEY, CDR2 SMNVEV, per germline (reference sequence). J was trimmed by 1 base and V by 7 bases; bases with no gene match: 13. This CDR3 spans 17 amino acids. The CDR3 sequence: CASTLGGGTVSNQPQHF. Written as DNA, the CDR3 is TGTGCCAGCACCCTCGGGGGGGGGACAGTAAGCAATCAGCCCCAGCATTTT.

The genes are TRBV28 and TRBJ2-7; TRBD2 agrees at 11 bases. The CDR3 spans 13 residues. Germline CDR1 MDHEN, CDR2 SYDVKM. The V gene end was trimmed by 8 bases and the J gene end by 3 bases; junction bases not matched to a gene: 3. As DNA, the CDR3 is TGTGCCAGCGCCGGGACTAGCGGCTACGAGCAGTACTTC. Its protein is CASAGTSGYEQYF.

This rearrangement joins TRBV27 to TRBJ2-5, with TRBD1 matching over 11 bases. The CDR3 length is 14 residues. Trimming at V came to 6 bases and at J to 5 bases, leaving 5 bases not matched to a gene. Germline V CDR1 and CDR2: MNHEY, SMNVEV (reference sequence). The CDR3 here is CASRRRDRGETQYF. The CDR3 region has the DNA TGTGCCAGCAGGCGCCGGGACAGGGGGGAGACCCAGTACTTC.

The chain combines TRBV5-1 with TRBJ2-5, with 7 nucleotides matching TRBD1. This CDR3 contains 15 residues. With V trimmed by 4 bases and J by 4 bases, 10 bases remained unmatched. CDR1 and CDR2 from the germline V gene are SGHRS and YFSETQ. The CDR3 region has the DNA TGCGCCAGCAGCAACCCACAGGGGCGAGGAGAGACCCAGTACTTC. This gives the protein CASSNPQGRGETQYF.

The rearrangement joins TRBV30 to TRBJ2-1; 10 nucleotides align to TRBD2. The CDR3 sequence is 13 residues long. V dropped 3 bases and J dropped 8; count of bases not matched to a gene: 4. CDR1 and CDR2 from the germline V gene are GTSNPN and SVGIG (reference sequence). The CDR3 bases are TGTGCCTGGAGCTTGACTAGCGGGTATGAGCAGTTCTTC. Its protein is CAWSLTSGYEQFF.

This clone was detected a few times. The chain couples TRBV5-4 to TRBJ2-7; TRBD2 agrees at 7 bases. Germline CDR1 and CDR2: SGHNT and YYREEE (reference sequence). The CDR3 totals 13 residues. With V trimmed by 2 bases and J by 2 bases, 1 base remained unmatched. The CDR3: CASSFGTTYEQYF. As DNA, the CDR3 is TGTGCCAGCAGCTTCGGGACTACCTACGAGCAGTACTTC.

The J gene is TRBJ2-1, the V gene TRBV10-3; 8 bases fit TRBD2. Germline assignment: CDR1 ENHRY and CDR2 SYGVKD. Trimming took 6 bases from V and 10 from J; bases not matched to a gene: 8. The CDR3 loop spans 13 amino acids. The CDR3: CAISAGTSGEQFF. The CDR3 nucleotides read TGTGCCATCAGCGCCGGGACTAGTGGAGAGCAGTTCTTC.

The chain recombines TRBV6-2 or TRBV6-3 with TRBJ2-1; TRBD2 matches at 10 bases. Germline V gene lookup returns CDR1 MNHEY and CDR2 SVGEGT. Trimming cost V 5 bases and J 6 bases; bases outside gene matches: 4. CDR3 size: 14 residues. Here the CDR3 DNA reads TGTGCCAGCAGTCGAGCGGGAGGGGGCAATGAGCAGTTCTTC. Translated, it gives CASSRAGGGNEQFF.

The genes are TRBV11-2 and TRBJ1-6; maybe TRBD1 (5 bases). Trimming pared 5 bases from V and 10 bases from J, leaving 18 bases between. This CDR3 has 15 amino acids. The germline CDR1 and CDR2 sequences are SGHAT and FQNNGV. CDR3 DNA: TGTGCCAGCAGCCTCCAGACAGTGGGTGGGTCACCCCTCCACTTT. Amino acid sequence: CASSLQTVGGSPLHF.

The rearrangement joins TRBV19 to TRBJ2-1; possibly TRBD1 for D (6 bases). This CDR3 has 13 amino acids. V lost 5 bases and J lost 5, with 10 bases in between. CDR1 is LNHDA and CDR2 is SQIVND in the germline V gene (reference sequence). CDR3 protein: CASSAGANNEQFF. The DNA of the CDR3 is TGTGCCAGTAGTGCAGGGGCAAACAATGAGCAGTTCTTC.

The J gene is TRBJ1-1, the V gene TRBV12-3 or TRBV12-4; D unresolved. Deletions cut 1 base from V and 7 bases from J, with 7 bases between. This CDR3 has 12 residues. This chain's CDR3 is CASSLGFLEAFF. CDR3 in DNA: TGTGCCAGCAGTTTAGGTTTCCTTGAAGCTTTCTTT.

The chain recombines TRBV6-6 with TRBJ2-2, with D unresolved. The CDR3 length is 15 residues. Germline-derived CDR1 and CDR2 are MNHNY and SVGAGI (reference sequence). The V end lost 0 bases, the J end lost 1 base, and 6 bases lay between the germline ends. DNA for the CDR3: TGTGCCAGCAGTTACTCGAGAGGGAACACCGGGGAGCTGTTTTTT. Amino acid sequence: CASSYSRGNTGELFF.

The V call is TRBV7-9, the J call TRBJ1-2; no reliable D call. The CDR3 spans 18 residues. Deletions cut 4 bases from V and 3 bases from J, with 24 bases between. The germline V gene has CDR1 SEHNR and CDR2 FQNEAQ (reference sequence). CDR3 loop: CASSSSRTGVGLHYGYTF. CDR3 DNA sequence: TGTGCCAGCAGCTCCTCCCGGACGGGAGTTGGGCTTCACTATGGCTACACCTTC.

The chain recombines TRBV7-6 with TRBJ2-7; D call uncertain. This CDR3 region has 14 residues. Germline CDR1 is SGHVS and CDR2 is FNYEAQ. The V gene lost 3 bases and the J gene lost 4 bases, with 13 bases spanning the gap. For the CDR3, the DNA is TGTGCCAGCAGCTTGTATGGCCGCGGATACGAGCAGTACTTC. Translated, it gives CASSLYGRGYEQYF.

The chain joins TRBV18 to TRBJ2-7, with 9 bases lining up with TRBD1. Germline V gene lookup returns CDR1 KGHSH and CDR2 LQKENI. The CDR3 consists of 12 residues. Losses at the gene ends were 5 bases for V and 5 bases for J; bases not matched to a gene: 1. CDR3 DNA sequence: TGTGCCAGCTCATGGACAGGGGACGAGCAGTACTTC. Its translation is CASSWTGDEQYF.

V usage is TRBV7-2 and J usage is TRBJ2-1; a possible D gene is TRBD1 (5 bases). Trimming pared 1 base from V and 3 bases from J, leaving 7 bases between. Germline V gives CDR1 SGHTA, CDR2 FQGNSA. There are 14 residues in the CDR3. In nucleotides, the CDR3 is TGTGCCAGCAGCTTAGGGGGCATCTACAATGAGCAGTTCTTC. Translation: CASSLGGIYNEQFF.